The 28 T cell receptor beta chains below come from one sample, sequenced in a study of T cell clonotyping in hematopoietic cell transplantation. Libraries were prepared by immunoSEQ multiplex PCR; TCRdb keeps only in-frame clonotypes and omits some of them. Of 15,000 or so clones listed, 75% to 90% were seen once; the top ten hold around 3%. Sequenced material: peripheral blood mononuclear cells. These receptors all stem from a man aged 45-60 years in good health. Some clones in this sample may be carry-over from other donors' samples.

The table lists this clone with a count of one. The genes are TRBV30 and TRBJ2-5; 8 bases map to TRBD2. The J segment lost 2 bases and the V segment lost 1 base, leaving 9 bases of the junction unmatched. Germline V lookup: CDR1 GTSNPN, CDR2 SVGIG (reference sequence). The CDR3 is made up of 16 amino acids. The CDR3 DNA reads as TGTGCCTGGAGTGGAGGTATACTAGCGGTACAAGAGACCCAGTACTTC. Translating gives CAWSGGILAVQETQYF.

CDR3 coding DNA: TGTGCCAGCAGTAACGGACAGGGCCCTCAGCCCCAGCATTTT. It translates to CASSNGQGPQPQHF. The V and J genes are TRBV6-6 and TRBJ1-5; 8 nucleotides line up with TRBD1. V was clipped by 5 bases and J by 6 bases; unmatched bases: 6. Germline CDR1 and CDR2: MNHNY and SVGAGI (reference sequence). This CDR3 is built from 14 residues.

V gene TRBV29-1 combines with J gene TRBJ2-7, with 7 bases that match TRBD2. V lost 3 bases, J lost 0 bases, and 2 bases stayed unmatched. Per the germline V gene, CDR1 is SQVTM and CDR2 is ANQGSEA. The CDR3 has 13 amino acids. The CDR3 DNA is TGCAGCGTTGACAGCGGGGACTCCTACGAGCAGTACTTC. Translated: CSVDSGDSYEQYF.

V and J are TRBV30 and TRBJ1-2; D is ambiguous. The CDR3 is 16 amino acids. The V end was cut by 7 bases, the J end by 4 bases, with 25 bases between. Germline CDR1 and CDR2: GTSNPN and SVGIG (reference sequence). The CDR3 loop reads CASLAELGSTIYGYTF. CDR3 nucleotide sequence: TGTGCCTCTTTAGCCGAACTCGGCAGTACTATCTATGGCTACACCTTC.

The chain employs TRBV28 and TRBJ1-2; 10 bases map to TRBD1. This CDR3 is 14 amino acids long. Germline CDR1 is MDHEN and CDR2 is SYDVKM. The CDR3 DNA reads as TGTGCTATATTAACGGGACAGGGGCCCTATGGCTACACCTTC. Its protein product is CAILTGQGPYGYTF.

The chain combines TRBV30 with TRBJ1-1; D unresolved. The CDR3 totals 14 residues. Germline CDR1 and CDR2: GTSNPN and SVGIG (reference sequence). Trimming took off 0 bases at V and 5 bases at J, with 13 bases between the two ends. CDR3 bases: TGTGCCTGGAGTGTAGTGGATGCGGCTACTGAAGCTTTCTTT. Residues: CAWSVVDAATEAFF.

Only a few counts were recorded for this clone. J is TRBJ2-2 and V is TRBV6-5; TRBD1 aligns across 8 bases. The CDR3 is 15 amino acids. V lost 6 bases to trimming and J lost 5 bases; unmatched junction nucleotides: 8. In germline, CDR1 is MNHEY, CDR2 SVGAGI. The CDR3 coding sequence is TGTGCCAGCAGAACAGACAGGGGCGTGACCGGGGAGCTGTTTTTT. Protein product: CASRTDRGVTGELFF.

The J gene is TRBJ1-1, the V gene TRBV28; D gene uncertain. V was cut by 3 bases and J by 2 bases, with 4 bases left in between. The germline CDR1 and CDR2 sequences are MDHEN and SYDVKM. The CDR3 sequence is 12 residues long. Here the CDR3 DNA reads TGTGCCAGCAGTTTTGTCAACACTGAAGCTTTCTTT. It is translated as CASSFVNTEAFF.

This clone was seen just once. This chain connects TRBV30 to TRBJ2-7, with TRBD2 as a possible D gene (5 bases). The germline gives CDR1 GTSNPN, CDR2 SVGIG (reference sequence). Trimming stripped 0 bases from V and 3 bases from J, with 6 bases between. CDR3 size: 12 residues. The CDR3 spells CAWSVRDYEQYF. The CDR3, as DNA: TGTGCCTGGAGTGTACGGGACTACGAGCAGTACTTC.

The chain combines TRBV11-3 with TRBJ2-7; possibly TRBD1 or TRBD2 for D (7 bases each). There are 14 residues in the CDR3. The germline V and J ends were trimmed by 4 bases and 7 bases, with 17 bases remaining between them. The germline V gene has CDR1 SGHNT and CDR2 YENEEA. CDR3 loop: CASSSGGALQEQYF. CDR3 coding DNA: TGTGCCAGCAGCTCAGGGGGGGCCCTGCAAGAGCAGTACTTC.

This chain uses TRBV30 with TRBJ2-3; 7 bases are a match to TRBD2. This CDR3 is built from 15 residues. CDR1 is GTSNPN, CDR2 SVGIG, per germline (reference sequence). V lost 1 base, J lost 2 bases, and 6 bases stayed unmatched. This chain's CDR3 is CAWSDGGVFTDTQYF. CDR3 DNA sequence: TGTGCCTGGAGTGATGGGGGGGTTTTCACAGATACGCAGTATTTT.

By share, this clone counts as large. V gene TRBV7-9 combines with J gene TRBJ1-5; the D gene is possibly TRBD1 (6 bases). Germline V gene sequence: CDR1 SEHNR, CDR2 FQNEAQ (reference sequence). V gave up 0 bases and J gave up 7 bases, with 13 bases separating them. This CDR3 is 15 amino acids long. CDR3 sequence (DNA): TGTGCCAGCAGCTTAGCGGGTGGGGGCCAACAGCCCCAGCATTTT. Translation: CASSLAGGGQQPQHF.

The gene calls are TRBV29-1 and TRBJ2-7, with 11 bases lining up with TRBD1. After removal of 7 bases from V and 5 bases from J, the junction contained 7 bases not matched to a gene. This CDR3 has 13 amino acids. Germline V gene sequence: CDR1 SQVTM, CDR2 ANQGSEA. The CDR3 protein is CSGRTGGTNEQYF. The CDR3 DNA is TGCAGCGGGCGGACAGGGGGCACGAACGAGCAGTACTTC.

V is TRBV9 and J is TRBJ2-5, with unresolved D. This CDR3 is built from 12 residues. V dropped 7 bases and J dropped 3 bases, with 10 bases sitting between them. Germline V gene sequence: CDR1 SGDLS, CDR2 YYNGEE. CDR3 in amino acids: CASSRVEETQYF. As DNA, the CDR3 is TGTGCCAGCTCGAGAGTCGAAGAGACCCAGTACTTC.

V and J are TRBV30 and TRBJ2-7; 12 nucleotides match TRBD1. CDR1 GTSNPN and CDR2 SVGIG come from the germline V gene (reference sequence). The CDR3 has 14 amino acids. The V segment lost 4 bases and the J segment 2 bases; nucleotides outside the gene matches: 3. The CDR3 here is CAWTRDRGPYEQYF. In nucleotides, the CDR3 is TGTGCCTGGACCCGGGACAGGGGGCCCTACGAGCAGTACTTC.

This chain links TRBV2 with TRBJ1-5, with D possibly being TRBD1 (6 bases). CDR3 size: 15 residues. Trimming left V 4 bases short and J 0 bases short, with 10 bases between. Germline CDR1 SNHLY, CDR2 FYNNEI. The CDR3 sequence is CASSAGQHSNQPQHF. The CDR3 DNA reads TGTGCCAGCAGTGCAGGACAGCATAGCAATCAGCCCCAGCATTTT. Full variable domain (outside the CDR3, taken from reference TRBV2 and TRBJ1-5): EPEVTQTPSHQVTQMGQEVILRCVPISNHLYFYWYRQILGQKVEFLVSFYNNEISEKSEIFDDQFSVERPDGSNFTLKIRSTKLEDSAMYFCASSAGQHSNQPQHFGDGTRLSIL.

The CDR3 DNA sequence: TGTGCCAGCAGTTTATTCCCCTCTAGCGGGGCGTCCAATGAGCAGTTCTTC. Translated, it gives CASSLFPSSGASNEQFF. The chain employs TRBV28 and TRBJ2-1; 9 positions match TRBD2. Germline V lookup: CDR1 MDHEN, CDR2 SYDVKM. Trimming cost V 1 base and J 6 bases; bases outside gene matches: 10. This CDR3 spans 17 amino acids.

CDR3: CASSNYEGYTF. CDR3 in DNA: TGTGCCAGCAGCAACTATGAGGGCTACACCTTC. The gene calls are TRBV28 and TRBJ1-2; D gene uncertain. The CDR3 is 11 residues long. V was trimmed by 6 bases and J by 8 bases, leaving 10 bases between them. In germline, CDR1 is MDHEN, CDR2 SYDVKM.

The CDR3 sequence is CASRVSQGTQYEQYF. The DNA for the CDR3 is TGTGCCAGCAGAGTTTCACAGGGGACGCAATACGAGCAGTACTTC. The V call is TRBV28, the J call TRBJ2-7; 7 bases match TRBD1. The ends lost 6 bases at V and 4 bases at J; junction bases unmatched: 12. The CDR3 spans 15 residues. Germline CDR1 reads MDHEN; CDR2 reads SYDVKM.

The rearrangement uses TRBV7-9 and TRBJ2-2; maybe TRBD1 (5 bases). V was cut by 5 bases and J by 5 bases, with 12 bases left in between. Germline assignment: CDR1 SEHNR and CDR2 FQNEAQ (reference sequence). The CDR3 length is 14 residues. CDR3 in amino acids: CASSRDRWTGELFF. The CDR3 DNA reads TGTGCCAGCAGCCGTGACAGATGGACCGGGGAGCTGTTTTTT.

This chain joins TRBV30 and TRBJ2-7; D may be TRBD1 (5 bases). V was cut by 2 bases and J by 3 bases, with 14 bases left in between. Germline CDR1 and CDR2: GTSNPN and SVGIG (reference sequence). CDR3 size: 14 residues. The CDR3 coding sequence is TGTGCCTGGAGTCCATCGCCAGGGCACTACGAGCAGTACTTC. It is translated as CAWSPSPGHYEQYF.

The chain recombines TRBV28 with TRBJ1-2; D unclear. CDR1 and CDR2 (germline): MDHEN, SYDVKM. The CDR3 runs 12 residues. V lost 10 bases to trimming and J lost 0 bases, with 9 bases between them. The CDR3 sequence: CATSYTNYGYTF. CDR3 DNA: TGTGCCACCTCATACACTAACTATGGCTACACCTTC.

The rearrangement joins TRBV28 to TRBJ1-2; no reliable D call. V was pared by 4 bases and J by 1 base, with 4 bases between. CDR3 length: 12 residues. The germline V gene encodes CDR1 MDHEN and CDR2 SYDVKM. CDR3 DNA: TGTGCCAGCAGTTCAGTTAACTATGGCTACACCTTC. It translates to CASSSVNYGYTF.

This chain connects TRBV5-1 to TRBJ2-2; 11 positions match TRBD2. The trim removed 4 bases at V and 2 bases at J, leaving 10 bases unmatched. CDR3 length: 18 residues. Per germline, CDR1 SGHRS and CDR2 YFSETQ. CDR3 coding DNA: TGCGCCAGCAGCCGATTTGATAGCGGGGGGGCAAACACCGGGGAGCTGTTTTTT. It specifies CASSRFDSGGANTGELFF.

This clone has just one count. V usage is TRBV19 and J usage is TRBJ1-1, with 7 bases aligning to TRBD1. Trimming removed 7 bases from V and 0 bases from J; junction bases left unmatched: 8. Germline loops: CDR1 LNHDA, CDR2 SQIVND (reference sequence). This CDR3 has 15 amino acids. The CDR3 loop is CASTDRDLMNTEAFF. In DNA form, the CDR3 reads TGTGCCAGTACCGACAGGGACCTTATGAACACTGAAGCTTTCTTT.

The chain has TRBV28 and TRBJ1-1; a possible D gene is TRBD1 (5 bases). Germline V gene lookup returns CDR1 MDHEN and CDR2 SYDVKM. Deletions cut 6 bases from V and 7 bases from J, with 15 bases between. This CDR3 is built from 13 residues. In DNA form, the CDR3 reads TGTGCCAGCAGGACCAGGGTTGTCGGTGAAGCTTTCTTT. Its protein product is CASRTRVVGEAFF. The whole variable domain, remainder taken from reference TRBV28 and TRBJ1-1, is DVKVTQSSRYLVKRTGEKVFLECVQDMDHENMFWYRQDPGLGLRLIYFSYDVKMKEKGDIPEGYSVSREKKERFSLILESASTNQTSMYLCASRTRVVGEAFFGQGTRLTVV.

V and J are TRBV4-1 and TRBJ1-6, with TRBD1 as a possible D gene (6 bases). V lost 3 bases, J lost 7 bases, and 22 bases lay in between. The CDR3 consists of 18 residues. Germline loops: CDR1 MGHRA, CDR2 YSYEKL. CDR3 DNA sequence: TGCGCCAGCAGCCAGGGAGGGGGATCCCAGGGTAGGAATTCACCCCTCCACTTT. It specifies CASSQGGGSQGRNSPLHF.

The chain employs TRBV29-1 and TRBJ2-7; D is perhaps TRBD1 (6 bases). The CDR3 consists of 15 residues. Germline V gene sequence: CDR1 SQVTM, CDR2 ANQGSEA. V was shortened by 6 bases and J by 2 bases, with 20 bases between the two germline ends. For the CDR3, the DNA is TGCAGCGTCCTAGTTTGGGGGCGTACAGCCTACGAGCAGTACTTC. This translates into CSVLVWGRTAYEQYF.